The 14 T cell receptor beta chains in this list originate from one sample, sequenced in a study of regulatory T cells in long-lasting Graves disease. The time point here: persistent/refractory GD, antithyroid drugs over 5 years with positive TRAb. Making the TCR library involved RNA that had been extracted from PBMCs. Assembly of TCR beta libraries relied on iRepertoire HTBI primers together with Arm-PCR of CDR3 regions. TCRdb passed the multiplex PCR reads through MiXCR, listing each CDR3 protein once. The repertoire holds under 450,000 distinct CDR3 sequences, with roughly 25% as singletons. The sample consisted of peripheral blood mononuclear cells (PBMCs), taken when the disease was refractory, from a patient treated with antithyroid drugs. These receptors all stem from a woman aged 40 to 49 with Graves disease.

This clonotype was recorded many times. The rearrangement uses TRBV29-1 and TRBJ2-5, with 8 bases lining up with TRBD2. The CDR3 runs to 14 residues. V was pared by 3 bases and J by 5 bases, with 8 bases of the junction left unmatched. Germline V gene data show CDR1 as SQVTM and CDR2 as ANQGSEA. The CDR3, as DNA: TGCAGCGTTGATCCGAGCGGGAGTTCGGAGACCCAGTACTTC. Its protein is CSVDPSGSSETQYF.

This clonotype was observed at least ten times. CDR3: CASRPISLGQGELFF. CDR3 DNA: TGTGCCAGCAGACCAATATCCCTAGGTCAGGGGGAGCTGTTTTTT. This chain connects TRBV28 to TRBJ2-2; unclear D gene. This CDR3 is 15 amino acids long. The V end was cut by 6 bases, the J end by 8 bases, with 19 bases between. Germline assignment: CDR1 MDHEN and CDR2 SYDVKM. The full variable domain, in which reference TRBV28 and TRBJ2-2 provide the parts outside the CDR3, is DVKVTQSSRYLVKRTGEKVFLECVQDMDHENMFWYRQDPGLGLRLIYFSYDVKMKEKGDIPEGYSVSREKKERFSLILESASTNQTSMYLCASRPISLGQGELFFGEGSRLTVL.

The CDR3, as DNA: TGTGCCAGCAGTTTGTGGACGGCTCGGGGGGAGCAGTACTTC. This encodes CASSLWTARGEQYF. The chain uses TRBV6-2 or TRBV6-3 and TRBJ2-7; D is possibly TRBD2 (6 bases). Germline V gene data show CDR1 as MNHEY and CDR2 as SVGEGT. The germline V and J ends were trimmed by 4 bases and 7 bases, with 17 bases remaining between them. This CDR3 region has 14 residues.

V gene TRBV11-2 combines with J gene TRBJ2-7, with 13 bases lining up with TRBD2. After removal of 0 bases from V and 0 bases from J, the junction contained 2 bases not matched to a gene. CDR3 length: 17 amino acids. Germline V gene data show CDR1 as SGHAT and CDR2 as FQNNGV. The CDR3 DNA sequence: TGTGCCAGCAGCTTAGAAGGACTAGCGGGGGACTCCTACGAGCAGTACTTC. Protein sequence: CASSLEGLAGDSYEQYF.

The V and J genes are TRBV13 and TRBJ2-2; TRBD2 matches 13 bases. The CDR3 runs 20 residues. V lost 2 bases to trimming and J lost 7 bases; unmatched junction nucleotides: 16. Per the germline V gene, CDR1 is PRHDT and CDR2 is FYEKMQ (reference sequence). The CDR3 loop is CASSLFSGLAGTLIRGELFF. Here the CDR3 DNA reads TGTGCCAGCAGCTTATTTTCGGGACTAGCGGGGACCTTAATTCGCGGGGAGCTGTTTTTT.

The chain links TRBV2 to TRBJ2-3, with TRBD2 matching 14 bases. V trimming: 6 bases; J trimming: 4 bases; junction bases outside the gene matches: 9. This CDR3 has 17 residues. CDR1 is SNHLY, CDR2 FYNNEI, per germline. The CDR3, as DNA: TGTGCCAGCAGGCGCCTTGGACTAGCGGGAGGATCAGATACGCAGTATTTT. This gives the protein CASRRLGLAGGSDTQYF.

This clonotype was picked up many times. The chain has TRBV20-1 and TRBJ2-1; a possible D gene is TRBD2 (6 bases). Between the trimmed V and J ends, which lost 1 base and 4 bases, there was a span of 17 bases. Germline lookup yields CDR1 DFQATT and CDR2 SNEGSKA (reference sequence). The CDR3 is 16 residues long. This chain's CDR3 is CSARGTTGRGYNEQFF. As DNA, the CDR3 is TGCAGTGCTAGAGGGACTACCGGGCGGGGTTACAATGAGCAGTTCTTC.

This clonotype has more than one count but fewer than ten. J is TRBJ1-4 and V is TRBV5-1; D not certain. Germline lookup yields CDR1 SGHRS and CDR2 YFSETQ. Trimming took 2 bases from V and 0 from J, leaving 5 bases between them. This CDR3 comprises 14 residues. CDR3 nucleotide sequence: TGCGCCAGCAGCTTCGATGCAACTAATGAAAAACTGTTTTTT. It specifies CASSFDATNEKLFF.

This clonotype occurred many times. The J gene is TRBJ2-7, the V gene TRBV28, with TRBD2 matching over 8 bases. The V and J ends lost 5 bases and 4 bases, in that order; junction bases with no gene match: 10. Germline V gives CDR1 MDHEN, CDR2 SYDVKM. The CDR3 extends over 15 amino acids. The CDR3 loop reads CASSLSSGLSYEQYF. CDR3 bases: TGTGCCAGCAGTCTCTCTAGCGGGCTGAGTTACGAGCAGTACTTC.

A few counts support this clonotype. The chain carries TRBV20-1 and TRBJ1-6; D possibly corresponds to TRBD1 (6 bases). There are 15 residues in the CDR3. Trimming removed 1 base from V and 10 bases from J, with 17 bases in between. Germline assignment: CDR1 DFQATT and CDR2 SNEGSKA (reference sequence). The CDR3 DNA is TGCAGTGCTAGAGTAGGCAGGGGTCATGACTCACCCCTCCACTTT. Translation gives CSARVGRGHDSPLHF.

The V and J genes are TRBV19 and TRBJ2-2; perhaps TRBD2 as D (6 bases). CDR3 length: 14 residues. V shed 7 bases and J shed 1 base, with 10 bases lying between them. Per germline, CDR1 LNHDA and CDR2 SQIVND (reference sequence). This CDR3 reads CASTRRGNTGELFF. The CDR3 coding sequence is TGTGCCAGTACCCGGAGGGGGAACACCGGGGAGCTGTTTTTT.

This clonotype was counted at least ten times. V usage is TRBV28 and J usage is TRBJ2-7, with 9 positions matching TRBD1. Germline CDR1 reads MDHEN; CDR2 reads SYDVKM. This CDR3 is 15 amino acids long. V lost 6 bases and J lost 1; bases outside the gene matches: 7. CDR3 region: CASRSAGTGSYEQYF. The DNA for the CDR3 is TGTGCCAGCAGATCCGCCGGGACAGGGTCCTACGAGCAGTACTTC.

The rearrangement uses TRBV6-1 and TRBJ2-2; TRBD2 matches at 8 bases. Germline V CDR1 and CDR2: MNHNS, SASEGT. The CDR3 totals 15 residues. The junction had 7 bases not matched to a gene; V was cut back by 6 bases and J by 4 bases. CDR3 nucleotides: TGTGCCAGCAGGGTAGCGGGGCCGGGCACCGGGGAGCTGTTTTTT. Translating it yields CASRVAGPGTGELFF.

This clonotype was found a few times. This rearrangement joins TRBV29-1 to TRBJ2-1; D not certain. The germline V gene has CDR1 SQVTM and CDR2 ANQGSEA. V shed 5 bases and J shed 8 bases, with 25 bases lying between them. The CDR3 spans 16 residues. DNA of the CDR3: TGCAGCGTTCGGCAGACCGTTAGCTCCCCAGGACATGAGCAGTTCTTC. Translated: CSVRQTVSSPGHEQFF.